This T cell receptor (beta chain) was recorded in a study of long-term antiretroviral therapy in people with HIV. The CDR3 loop spans 14 amino acids. Germline V gene sequence: CDR1 SQVTM, CDR2 ANQGSEA. V lost 5 bases, J lost 2 bases, and 15 bases lay in between. Points on this clone: Its antigen remains unidentified.

Version v3.0 of the immunoSEQ assay was performed at survey level. Profiled with immunoSEQ multiplex PCR; TCRdb holds only in-frame clones, not every one. The sample includes about 9,100 clones, about 78% of them seen just once. Broader study findings: Regardless of time point, clones expanded before ART dominated the repertoire.

Sample: unsorted PBMCs, taken 0.4 years before starting antiretroviral therapy. The receptor's source is a man aged 25 to 40 with HIV. This sequence joins TRBV29-1 and TRBJ1-1; D remains unclear. The CDR3 reads CSVRPRGDNTEAFF. CDR3 in DNA: TGCAGCGTTCGCCCCCGGGGTGATAACACTGAAGCTTTCTTT.